This T cell receptor (beta chain) appears in the sequencing data of a study of human T cells and chemical hapten exposure. J gave up 5 bases and V 2 bases, and 7 bases lay outside the gene matches. The CDR3 has 15 amino acids. Time point specified: pre-sensitization, week 0. Specified treatment: therapeutic diphenylcyclopropenone sensitization with weekly scalp DPC. This clonotype appeared many times. In the original workflow: Samples held a median of approximately 94,000 TCRs, range roughly 20,000–700,000. TCRdb reprocessed the RACE reads with MiXCR, giving one entry per CDR3 protein. Clone size and V and J calls follow TCRdb, not the original study. This table has 85,000 to 120,000 distinct CDR3 sequences, roughly 12% appearing once.

The sample in question was whole blood, obtained in connection with sensitization to the hapten diphenylcyclopropenone (DPC). The V gene is TRBV23-1, the J gene TRBJ2-7; 9 bases line up with TRBD1. TRBV23-1 is annotated as an ORF whose role is uncertain. This receptor was identified in a woman between 45 and 60 years old with alopecia areata. Some clones in this sample may be carry-over from other donors' samples. CDR3 sequence reads: CASSQKGTGRHEQYF. The DNA for the CDR3 is TGCGCCAGCAGTCAAAAGGGGACAGGGCGTCACGAGCAGTACTTC.